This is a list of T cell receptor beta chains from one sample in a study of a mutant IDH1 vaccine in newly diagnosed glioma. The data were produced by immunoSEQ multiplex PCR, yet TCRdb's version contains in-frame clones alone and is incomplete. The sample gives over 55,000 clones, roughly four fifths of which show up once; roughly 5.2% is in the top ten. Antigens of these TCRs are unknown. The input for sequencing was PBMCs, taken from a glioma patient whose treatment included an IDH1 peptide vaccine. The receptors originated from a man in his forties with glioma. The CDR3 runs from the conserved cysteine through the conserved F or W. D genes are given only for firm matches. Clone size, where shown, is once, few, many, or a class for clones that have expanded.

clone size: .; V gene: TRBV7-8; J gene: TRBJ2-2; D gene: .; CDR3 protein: CASSLGWQGYTGELFF; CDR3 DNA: TGTGCCAGCAGCTTAGGCTGGCAGGGGTACACCGGGGAGCTGTTTTTT
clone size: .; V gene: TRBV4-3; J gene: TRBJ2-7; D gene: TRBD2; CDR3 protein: CASSQYSGGYEQYF; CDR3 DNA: TGCGCCAGCAGCCAATATAGCGGGGGTTACGAGCAGTACTTC
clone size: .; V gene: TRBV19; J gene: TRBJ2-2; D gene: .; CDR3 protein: CASSPAGRTTTGELFF; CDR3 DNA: TGTGCCAGTAGTCCCGCGGGGCGAACTACCACCGGGGAGCTGTTTTTT
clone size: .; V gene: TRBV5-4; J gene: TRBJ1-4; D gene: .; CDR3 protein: CASSLVGSGHEKLFF; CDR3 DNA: TGTGCCAGCAGCTTGGTTGGGAGTGGGCATGAAAAACTGTTTTTT
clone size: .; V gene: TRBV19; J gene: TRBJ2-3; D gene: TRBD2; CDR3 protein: CASSSRASGWTDTQYF; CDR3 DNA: TGTGCCAGTAGTTCGAGGGCTAGCGGCTGGACAGATACGCAGTATTTT
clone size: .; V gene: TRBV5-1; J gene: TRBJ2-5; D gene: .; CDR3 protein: CASSLGLRGETQYF; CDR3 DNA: TGCGCCAGCAGCCTGGGACTCCGCGGGGAGACCCAGTACTTC
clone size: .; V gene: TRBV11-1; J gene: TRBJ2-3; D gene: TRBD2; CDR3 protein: CASSAQTSGSADTQYF; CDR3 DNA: TGTGCCAGCAGCGCTCAGACTAGCGGGAGCGCAGATACGCAGTATTTT
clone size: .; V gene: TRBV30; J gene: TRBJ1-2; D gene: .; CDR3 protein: CAWSVGGRGGYTF; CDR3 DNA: TGTGCCTGGAGTGTGGGGGGGCGAGGTGGCTACACCTTC
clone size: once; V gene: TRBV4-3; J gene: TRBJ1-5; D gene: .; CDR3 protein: CASSQDGGDHQPQHF; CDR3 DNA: TGCGCCAGCAGCCAAGACGGAGGGGACCATCAGCCCCAGCATTTT
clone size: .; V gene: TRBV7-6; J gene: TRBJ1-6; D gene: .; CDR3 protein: CASSTTSANSPLHF; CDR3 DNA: TGTGCCAGCAGCACGACGAGCGCCAATTCACCCCTCCACTTT
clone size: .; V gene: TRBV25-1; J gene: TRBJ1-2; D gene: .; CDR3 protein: CASRERDGYGYTF; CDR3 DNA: TGTGCCAGCAGAGAACGGGATGGTTATGGCTACACCTTC
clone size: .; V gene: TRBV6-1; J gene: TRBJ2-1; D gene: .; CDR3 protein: CASSEVLGVSEQFF; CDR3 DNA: TGTGCCAGCAGTGAAGTATTGGGGGTGAGTGAGCAGTTCTTC
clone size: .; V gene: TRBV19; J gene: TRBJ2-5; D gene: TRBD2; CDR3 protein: CASSTGGSSGQTQYF; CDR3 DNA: TGTGCCAGTAGCACCGGGGGGTCCAGCGGGCAGACCCAGTACTTC
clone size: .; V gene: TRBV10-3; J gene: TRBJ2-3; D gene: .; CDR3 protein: CAISESRGFTDTQYF; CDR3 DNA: TGTGCCATCAGTGAGTCGAGAGGATTCACAGATACGCAGTATTTT
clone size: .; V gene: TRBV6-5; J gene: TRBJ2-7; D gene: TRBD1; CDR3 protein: CASRPTGSEQYF; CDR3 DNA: TGTGCCAGCAGACCGACAGGGTCCGAGCAGTACTTC
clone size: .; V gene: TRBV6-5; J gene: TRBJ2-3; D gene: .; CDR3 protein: CASRAGPGTDTQYF; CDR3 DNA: TGTGCCAGCAGAGCCGGACCGGGCACAGATACGCAGTATTTT
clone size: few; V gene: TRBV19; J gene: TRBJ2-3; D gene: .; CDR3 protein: CASSKQRSTDTQYF; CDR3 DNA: TGTGCCAGTAGTAAACAGCGGAGCACAGATACGCAGTATTTT
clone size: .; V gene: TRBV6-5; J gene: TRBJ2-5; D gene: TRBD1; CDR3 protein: CASRGTGGQETQYF; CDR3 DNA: TGTGCCAGCAGAGGGACAGGGGGCCAAGAGACCCAGTACTTC
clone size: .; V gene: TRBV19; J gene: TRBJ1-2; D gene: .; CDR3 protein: CASSNPVPGSGYTF; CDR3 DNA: TGTGCCAGTAGTAATCCGGTCCCGGGGAGTGGCTACACCTTC
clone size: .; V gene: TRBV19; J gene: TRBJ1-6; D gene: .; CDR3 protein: CASSIVQGGGDSPLHF; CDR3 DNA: TGTGCCAGTAGTATAGTCCAGGGCGGTGGTGATTCACCCCTCCACTTT
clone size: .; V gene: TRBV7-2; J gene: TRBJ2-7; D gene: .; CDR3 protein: CASSLGGITTAEQYF; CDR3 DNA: TGTGCCAGCAGCTTAGGAGGGATAACCACGGCCGAGCAGTACTTC
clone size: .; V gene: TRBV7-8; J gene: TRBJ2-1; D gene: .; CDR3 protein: CASSLGPTHNEQFF; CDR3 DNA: TGTGCCAGCAGCTTAGGCCCTACCCACAATGAGCAGTTCTTC
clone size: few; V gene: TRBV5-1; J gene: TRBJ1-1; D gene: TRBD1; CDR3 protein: CASRGQLNTEAFF; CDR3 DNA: TGCGCCAGCAGGGGACAGTTGAACACTGAAGCTTTCTTT
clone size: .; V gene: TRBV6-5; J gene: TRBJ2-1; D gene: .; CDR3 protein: CASSAARSHNEQFF; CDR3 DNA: TGTGCCAGCAGTGCCGCTAGGTCCCACAATGAGCAGTTCTTC
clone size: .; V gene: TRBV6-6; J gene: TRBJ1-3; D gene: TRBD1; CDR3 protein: CASSGRGRGNTIYF; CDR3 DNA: TGTGCCAGCAGCGGGAGGGGGCGAGGAAACACCATATATTTT
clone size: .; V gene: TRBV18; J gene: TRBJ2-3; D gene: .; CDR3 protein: CASSPTSAQGTDTQYF; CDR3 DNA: TGTGCCAGCTCACCGACCTCGGCACAGGGAACAGATACGCAGTATTTT
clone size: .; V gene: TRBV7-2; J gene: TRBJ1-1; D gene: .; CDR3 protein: CASSLEGWITEAFF; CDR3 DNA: TGTGCCAGCAGCTTAGAGGGGTGGATCACTGAAGCTTTCTTT
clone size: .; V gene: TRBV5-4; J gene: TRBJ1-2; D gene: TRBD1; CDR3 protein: CASSPGQGVLDGYTF; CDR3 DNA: TGTGCCAGCAGCCCCGGACAGGGGGTATTAGATGGCTACACCTTC
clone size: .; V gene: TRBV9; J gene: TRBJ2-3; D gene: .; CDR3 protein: CASTPDGLTDTQYF; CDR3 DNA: TGTGCCAGCACCCCGGACGGACTCACAGATACGCAGTATTTT
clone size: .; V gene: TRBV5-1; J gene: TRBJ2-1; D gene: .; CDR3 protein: CASSLLGTAVGGSYNEQFF; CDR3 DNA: TGCGCCAGCAGCTTGCTCGGGACGGCGGTCGGTGGCTCCTACAATGAGCAGTTCTTC
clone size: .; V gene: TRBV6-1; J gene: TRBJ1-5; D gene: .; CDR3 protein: CASSFARTDNQPQHF; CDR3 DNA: TGTGCCAGCAGTTTTGCCAGGACAGACAATCAGCCCCAGCATTTT
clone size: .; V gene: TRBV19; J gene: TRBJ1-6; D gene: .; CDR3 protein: CASSPPHRVRSPLHF; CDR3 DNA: TGTGCCAGTAGTCCCCCCCACAGGGTCCGGTCACCCCTCCACTTT
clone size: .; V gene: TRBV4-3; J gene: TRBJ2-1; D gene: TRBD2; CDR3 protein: CASSRTSGTGTIRDEQFF; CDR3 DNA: TGCGCCAGCAGTAGGACTAGCGGGACGGGGACCATACGGGATGAGCAGTTCTTC
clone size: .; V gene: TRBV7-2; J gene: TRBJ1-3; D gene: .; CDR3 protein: CASSLKQDYTIYF; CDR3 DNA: TGTGCCAGCAGCTTGAAACAGGACTACACCATATATTTT
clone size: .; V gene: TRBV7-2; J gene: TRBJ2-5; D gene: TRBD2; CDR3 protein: CASSLGGGREETQYF; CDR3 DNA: TGTGCCAGCAGCTTAGGAGGCGGGAGGGAGGAGACCCAGTACTTC
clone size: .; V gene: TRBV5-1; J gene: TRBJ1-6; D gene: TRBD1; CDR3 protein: CASRDRLNSPLHF; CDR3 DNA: TGCGCCAGCAGGGACAGGTTAAATTCACCCCTCCACTTT
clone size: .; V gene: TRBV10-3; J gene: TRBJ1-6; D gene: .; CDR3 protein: CAISESGGSSGSPLHF; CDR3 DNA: TGTGCCATCAGTGAGTCAGGGGGGAGCTCAGGTTCACCCCTCCACTTT
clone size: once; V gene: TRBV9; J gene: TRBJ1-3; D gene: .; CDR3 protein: CASSYSGSGNTIYF; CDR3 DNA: TGTGCCAGCAGCTATTCCGGGTCTGGAAACACCATATATTTT
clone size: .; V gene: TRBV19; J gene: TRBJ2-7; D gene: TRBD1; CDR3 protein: CASWERDRGPYEQYF; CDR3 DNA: TGTGCCAGTTGGGAAAGGGACAGGGGGCCCTACGAGCAGTACTTC
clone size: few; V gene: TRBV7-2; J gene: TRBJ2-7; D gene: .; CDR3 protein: CASSPQSSVREQYF; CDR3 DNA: TGTGCCAGCAGCCCACAGAGCTCGGTCCGCGAGCAGTACTTC
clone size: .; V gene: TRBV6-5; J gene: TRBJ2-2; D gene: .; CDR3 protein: CASSYLGTGELFF; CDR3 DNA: TGTGCCAGCAGTTACCTAGGCACCGGGGAGCTGTTTTTT
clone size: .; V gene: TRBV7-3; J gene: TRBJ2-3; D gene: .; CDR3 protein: CASSFGSTRTDTQYF; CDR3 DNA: TGTGCCAGCAGCTTCGGCAGTACTCGCACAGATACGCAGTATTTT
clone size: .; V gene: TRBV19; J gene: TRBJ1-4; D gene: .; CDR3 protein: CASSISVSNEKLFF; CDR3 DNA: TGTGCCAGTAGTATTTCCGTTAGTAATGAAAAACTGTTTTTT